This TCR beta chain was identified in a study of blood T cell repertoires in COVID-19 (dated by TCRdb to the early 2020s). As for the study more broadly: Collaborator samples came from the United States, Italy and Spain and covered acute and convalescent phases of COVID-19. The material from the prospective study consisted of cDNA or gDNA derived from T cells, B-cell-depleted T cells, or PBMCs. A freely available public database, intended as a resource for researchers studying the immune response to SARS-CoV-2, is where the repertoires were released. Sample metadata almost always included a de-identified subject ID, COVID-19 status, age in years and sex. Deeply sampled blood TCRbeta repertoires from subjects exposed to, actively infected with, or recovered from COVID-19 were included in the dataset. The samples were drawn from two sources: the first 160 participants of the ongoing ImmuneRACE study, and fewer than 1,500 subjects contributed by 6 global collaborators. Where HLA class I and class II types were available, the types were taken from metadata supplied by the sample provider, not from assay-based typing.

Reading the germline V gene gives CDR1 WSHSY and CDR2 SAAADI. The trim is 0 bases for V and 4 bases for J, with a gap of 4 bases between the germline ends. The CDR3 measures 13 amino acids from cysteine to phenylalanine. The CDR3 DNA has 39 bases and is translated from base 1. The immunoSEQ Assay, a bias-controlled multiplex PCR, was used to amplify TCRbeta CDR3 regions from genomic DNA. The published analysis was carried out like this. Within the assay, amplification of reference gene primers was used to estimate how many nucleated cells each sample contained. To quantify the absolute abundance of each unique TCRbeta CDR3 rearrangement, sequence reads were collapsed and filtered. For each sample, productive Simpson clonality was calculated as the square root of Simpson's diversity index across productive rearrangements. The clones in this table, taken by TCRdb from immuneACCESS, are in-frame only. Not every clone is retained; where verified, under half of the shortfall comes from an unresolved V gene, and the cause of the rest is unknown. V and J calls and clone size are given by that table; D and trimming were obtained from the DNA. This sample has 270,000 or so clones in its table, and 75% to 90% of those were observed once. Of the sample, about 3% falls within the top ten clones.

Concerning this clone itself: Its binding antigen is unknown. Base quality data are lacking; no much larger clone is found one base away.

Each collaborating institution followed its own protocols to collect whole blood in K2EDTA tubes. For TCRbeta analysis, collaborator samples were shipped as frozen whole blood, as isolated PBMCs, or as DNA extracted from either sample type. Points the paper makes about the study in general: The amount of clinical and demographic metadata varied by source and participant and was provided uncurated.

Sequences were obtained from peripheral blood. This clonotype was sampled from a woman aged 30 to 39 with active or convalescent COVID-19. The chain is made from TRBV10-2 and TRBJ1-5; too little of a D gene remains to name it. The CDR3 corresponds to CASSESGNQPQHF. The DNA is TGCGCCAGCAGTGAGTCCGGTAATCAGCCCCAGCATTTT.